The T cell receptor beta chain under discussion was sequenced for a study of shared clonotypes between healthy human individuals. Study summary: Each donor had three CD4 naive, three CD4 memory, two CD8 naive and one CD8 memory plate. Findings and limits, study-wide: With a handful of donors compared, about 5.2% of naive CD4 clonotypes were shared. The diversity represented, both genetic and in exposure history, was limited by few donors.

Assay used: immunoSEQ multiplex PCR; TCRdb lists only in-frame clones, some missing. The sample includes 730,000 or so clones, 72% of them seen just once. As to this clone: The target antigen is unknown.

V was trimmed by 5 bases and J by 8 bases, leaving 15 bases between them. This CDR3 is 13 amino acids long. Germline-derived CDR1 and CDR2 are SNHLY and FYNNEI. V and J are TRBV2 and TRBJ1-2, with no clear D. The sequenced sample consisted of memory CD4+ T cells sorted from blood. Subset reported: CD45RA-negative fraction. The clonotype was recovered from a woman aged 25 to 39 in good health. CDR3 sequence (DNA): TGTGCCAGCAGTCAGGACCTCCCCGAAGGCTACACCTTC. The encoded protein is CASSQDLPEGYTF.